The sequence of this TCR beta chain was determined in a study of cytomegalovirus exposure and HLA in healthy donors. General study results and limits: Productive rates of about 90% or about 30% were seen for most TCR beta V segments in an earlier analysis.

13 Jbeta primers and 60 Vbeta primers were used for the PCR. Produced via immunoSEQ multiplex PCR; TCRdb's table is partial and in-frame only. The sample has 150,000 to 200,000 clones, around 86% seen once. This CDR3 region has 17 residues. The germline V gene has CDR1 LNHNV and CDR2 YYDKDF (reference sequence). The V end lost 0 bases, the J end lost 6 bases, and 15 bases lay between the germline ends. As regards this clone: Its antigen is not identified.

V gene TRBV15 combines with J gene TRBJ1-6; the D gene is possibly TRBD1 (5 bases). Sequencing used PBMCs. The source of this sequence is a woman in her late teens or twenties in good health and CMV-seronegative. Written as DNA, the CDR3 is TGTGCCACCAGCAGAGATCTTATGGGGCCTGGTAATTCACCCCTCCACTTT. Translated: CATSRDLMGPGNSPLHF.